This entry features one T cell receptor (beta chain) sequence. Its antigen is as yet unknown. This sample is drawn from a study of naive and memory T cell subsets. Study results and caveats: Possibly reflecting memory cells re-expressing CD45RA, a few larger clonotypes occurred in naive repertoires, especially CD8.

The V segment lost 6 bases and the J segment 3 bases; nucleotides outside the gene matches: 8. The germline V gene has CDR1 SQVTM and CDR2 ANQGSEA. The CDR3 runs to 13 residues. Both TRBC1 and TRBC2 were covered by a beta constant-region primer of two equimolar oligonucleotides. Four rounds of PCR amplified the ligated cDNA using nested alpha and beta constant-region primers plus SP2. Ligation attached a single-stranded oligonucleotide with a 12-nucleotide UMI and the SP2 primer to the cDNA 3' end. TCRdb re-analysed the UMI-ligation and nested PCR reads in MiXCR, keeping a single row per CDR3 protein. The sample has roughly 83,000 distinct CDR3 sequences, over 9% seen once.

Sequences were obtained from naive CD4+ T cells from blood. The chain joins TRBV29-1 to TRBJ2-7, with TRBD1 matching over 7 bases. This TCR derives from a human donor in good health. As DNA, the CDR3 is TGCAGCGTGGCGGACAGGATCAGCTACGAGCAGTACTTC. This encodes CSVADRISYEQYF.